One T cell receptor (beta chain) is described in this entry. Its antigen is still unknown. The sample comes from a study of cytomegalovirus exposure and HLA in healthy donors. Study context: Earlier findings included some 120 million unique TCR beta sequences obtained from 150 million to 200 million T cells. Most donors, about 77% of over 350 genotyped, fell in the Caucasian-associated ancestry cluster.

PCR amplification relied on 60 Vbeta primers (plus 13 Jbeta primers). Generated by immunoSEQ multiplex PCR, the TCRdb table keeps only in-frame clones and is missing some. The sample includes under 150,000 clones, over 60% of them seen just once. The study, taken as a whole, reports: CMV antigen specificity of three CMV-associated chains was confirmed in vitro. The Asian-associated ancestry cluster reportedly had fewer N-insertions than the 666-donor mean in a later analysis.

The receptor was isolated from a human donor in good health. Sequenced input: PBMCs.

CDR3 loop: CASSPGLDRRDGYTF. The CDR3 DNA reads TGTGCCAGCAGCCCTGGCCTCGACAGGCGAGATGGCTACACCTTC. The chain combines TRBV7-9 with TRBJ1-2; D is perhaps TRBD1 (6 bases). Germline CDR1 SEHNR, CDR2 FQNEAQ (reference sequence). This CDR3 is 15 amino acids long. The ends were cut back, 5 bases at V and 6 bases at J, with 19 bases in the middle.